This passage covers 8 T cell receptor beta chains from one sample sequenced in a study of blood T cell repertoires in COVID-19. Method: immunoSEQ multiplex PCR; TCRdb's copy keeps in-frame clones and lacks some. The table shows about 170,000 clones, with 80% to 90% occurring only once. The sequenced sample consisted of peripheral blood. The receptor set was obtained from a middle-aged man who had recovered from COVID-19.

The J gene is TRBJ2-1, the V gene TRBV13; no clear D. Germline CDR1 is PRHDT and CDR2 is FYEKMQ (reference sequence). The length of the CDR3 is 12 residues. V dropped 6 bases and J dropped 8 bases, with 11 bases sitting between them. CDR3 coding DNA: TGTGCCAGCAGTGATAGGAGCCATGAGCAGTTCTTC. Translated, it gives CASSDRSHEQFF. Filled out from reference TRBV13 and TRBJ2-1, the complete variable domain reads AAGVIQSPRHLIKEKRETATLKCYPIPRHDTVYWYQQGPGQDPQFLISFYEKMQSDKGSIPDRFSAQQFSDYHSELNMSSLELGDSALYFCASSDRSHEQFFGPGTRLTVL.

This clone is a singleton in its sample. This chain connects TRBV5-4 to TRBJ2-1, with D maybe TRBD2 (7 bases). Germline V gene sequence: CDR1 SGHNT, CDR2 YYREEE (reference sequence). This CDR3 is built from 17 residues. V was trimmed by 5 bases and J by 7 bases, leaving 25 bases between them. CDR3 in DNA: TGTGCCAGCAGAGCCCAAGGAGGGGGGGGCCTAGGAAATGAGCAGTTCTTC. Translating gives CASRAQGGGGLGNEQFF.

The chain joins TRBV6-5 to TRBJ2-7; tentatively, D is TRBD1 (6 bases). V lost 4 bases, J lost 5 bases, and 12 bases lay in between. Looked up from germline, CDR1 is MNHEY and CDR2 is SVGAGI. This CDR3 has 13 amino acids. In DNA form, the CDR3 reads TGTGCCAGCAGTTCACTGAGGACAGACGAGCAGTACTTC. Translated: CASSSLRTDEQYF.

The chain carries TRBV9 and TRBJ1-5; possibly TRBD1 for D (6 bases). Germline values: CDR1 SGDLS, CDR2 YYNGEE. The CDR3 totals 17 residues. Trimming took off 0 bases at V and 6 bases at J, with 19 bases between the two ends. Written as DNA, the CDR3 is TGTGCCAGCAGCGTAGTAAGTAGTGGGACATCAGTTCAGCCCCAGCATTTT. Its protein product is CASSVVSSGTSVQPQHF.

This clone was counted a single time. V and J are TRBV28 and TRBJ1-1; D is ambiguous. Germline-derived CDR1 and CDR2 are MDHEN and SYDVKM. This CDR3 region has 11 residues. V lost 7 bases to trimming and J lost 6 bases, with 9 bases between them. The CDR3 nucleotides are TGTGCCAGCACCTTGGGAGCTGAAGCTTTCTTT. It yields the protein CASTLGAEAFF.

CDR3 sequence reads: CASSRQLNTEAFF. Written as DNA, the CDR3 is TGTGCCAGCAGTCGACAGCTGAACACTGAAGCTTTCTTT. The gene calls are TRBV14 and TRBJ1-1; perhaps TRBD1 as D (5 bases). V was clipped by 6 bases and J by 0 bases, with 8 bases between them. Germline lookup yields CDR1 SGHDN and CDR2 FVKESK. The CDR3 sequence is 13 residues long.

As regards this clone: Other DNA sequences in the sample encode the same CDR3. The chain is built from TRBV29-1 and TRBJ1-2; D is possibly TRBD1 (6 bases). The V end lost 6 bases, the J end lost 4 bases, and 9 bases lay between the germline ends. The CDR3 has 11 amino acids. CDR1 is SQVTM, CDR2 ANQGSEA, per germline. In DNA, the CDR3 is TGCAGCGTGGACAGCTTCTATGGCTACACCTTC. Protein sequence: CSVDSFYGYTF.

This clone appeared a few times. The chain employs TRBV28 and TRBJ2-6; TRBD1 aligns across 8 bases. Germline CDR1 and CDR2: MDHEN and SYDVKM. The CDR3 contains 17 residues. V lost 2 bases and J lost 3; bases outside the gene matches: 6. CDR3 in amino acids: CASSLPPGGLGANVLTF. In DNA, the CDR3 is TGTGCCAGCAGTTTACCCCCAGGGGGCCTTGGGGCCAACGTCCTGACTTTC.